This passage covers 27 T cell receptor beta chains from one sample sequenced in a study of blood T cell repertoires in COVID-19. Profiling relied on immunoSEQ multiplex PCR, and the TCRdb table lists in-frame clones only, not all of them. The data contain under 35,000 clones, roughly 80% of them singletons. Material for sequencing was peripheral blood. The receptors here all came from a man in his sixties or seventies with active COVID-19.

The gene calls are TRBV19 and TRBJ1-2; 7 nucleotides line up with TRBD1. This CDR3 has 16 residues. V lost 4 bases to trimming and J lost 2 bases; unmatched junction nucleotides: 10. The V gene's germline CDR1 is LNHDA and CDR2 SQIVND (reference sequence). The CDR3 reads CASSTTRTGTNYGYTF. Here the CDR3 DNA reads TGTGCCAGTAGTACTACCCGGACAGGCACAAACTATGGCTACACCTTC.

This clone was observed a few times. The chain is built from TRBV7-9 and TRBJ2-2; a weak D match, TRBD2 (5 bases). The germline gives CDR1 SEHNR, CDR2 FQNEAQ (reference sequence). V lost 0 bases and J lost 3, with 11 bases in between. The CDR3 runs 16 residues. The DNA for the CDR3 is TGTGCCAGCAGCTTAGCAGGGAGATTCGACACCGGGGAGCTGTTTTTT. This encodes CASSLAGRFDTGELFF.

The chain recombines TRBV24-1 with TRBJ2-1; no definite D call. The V end lost 1 base, the J end lost 8 bases, and 11 bases lay between the germline ends. The CDR3 is 14 amino acids. CDR1 is KGHDR and CDR2 is SFDVKD in the germline V gene. CDR3 coding DNA: TGTGCCACCAGTGATTTTAGATCGATAGATGAGCAGTTCTTC. Its protein is CATSDFRSIDEQFF.

The V and J genes are TRBV15 and TRBJ2-7; D ambiguous. The CDR3 runs to 14 residues. The germline CDR1 and CDR2 sequences are LNHNV and YYDKDF (reference sequence). Trimming shortened V by 0 bases and J by 7 bases, and 13 bases separated the two germline ends. DNA for the CDR3: TGTGCCACCAGCAGAGATGCGCCTCGGCGGGAGCAGTACTTC. Protein sequence: CATSRDAPRREQYF.

This clone was seen a few times. This sequence joins TRBV10-3 and TRBJ1-1, with 8 bases fitting TRBD1. The germline V gene encodes CDR1 ENHRY and CDR2 SYGVKD. The CDR3 runs to 15 residues. With V trimmed by 7 bases and J by 4 bases, 11 bases remained unmatched. The CDR3 is CAITSDDRGGTEAFF. CDR3 bases: TGTGCCATCACTTCCGACGACAGGGGAGGCACTGAAGCTTTCTTT.

This sequence joins TRBV10-3 and TRBJ1-2; no definite D call. The ends were cut back, 2 bases at V and 5 bases at J, with 6 bases in the middle. The CDR3 totals 12 residues. Germline CDR1 is ENHRY and CDR2 is SYGVKD. The CDR3 DNA sequence: TGTGCCATCAGTGAGCGAGGGTATGGCTACACCTTC. Protein sequence: CAISERGYGYTF.

This sequence joins TRBV14 and TRBJ1-1, with TRBD1 matching over 10 bases. The junction had 5 bases not matched to a gene; V was cut back by 5 bases and J by 11 bases. This CDR3 region has 12 residues. Per the germline V gene, CDR1 is SGHDN and CDR2 is FVKESK. CDR3 protein: CASSLTGGQAFF. The CDR3 region has the DNA TGTGCCAGCAGCTTGACAGGGGGCCAGGCTTTCTTT.

The chain uses TRBV7-8 and TRBJ2-7, with 12 bases that match TRBD1. The CDR3 loop spans 13 amino acids. Germline V gives CDR1 SGHVS, CDR2 FQNEAQ. V lost 9 bases to trimming and J lost 7 bases; unmatched junction nucleotides: 7. This CDR3 is CASTGQGAWEQYF. In DNA, the CDR3 is TGTGCCAGTACGGGACAGGGGGCTTGGGAGCAGTACTTC.

This chain uses TRBV12-3 or TRBV12-4 with TRBJ1-5, with TRBD1 matching 7 bases. The V gene end was trimmed by 5 bases and the J gene end by 4 bases; junction bases not matched to a gene: 2. The CDR3 contains 13 residues. DNA for the CDR3: TGTGCCAGCAGTGGACAGGATAATCAGCCCCAGCATTTT. Translating it yields CASSGQDNQPQHF.

This clone showed up just once. This chain joins TRBV6-5 and TRBJ1-2; D ambiguous. Germline V lookup: CDR1 MNHEY, CDR2 SVGAGI. The CDR3 is 15 residues long. Trimming shortened V by 0 bases and J by 3 bases, and 11 bases separated the two germline ends. For the CDR3, the DNA is TGTGCCAGCAGTTACTCCTCATCATTAGACTATGGCTACACCTTC. As protein: CASSYSSSLDYGYTF.

The chain recombines TRBV29-1 with TRBJ2-7, with TRBD1 matching over 8 bases. Germline trimming cut 7 bases from V and 2 bases from J; bases unmatched to any gene: 7. Germline V CDR1 and CDR2: SQVTM, ANQGSEA. The CDR3 totals 13 residues. The CDR3 loop reads CSARDRQTYEQYF. The CDR3 region has the DNA TGCAGCGCGCGGGACAGGCAAACCTACGAGCAGTACTTC.

The rearrangement joins TRBV11-2 to TRBJ1-2; 8 bases fit TRBD1. Trimming removed 5 bases from V and 8 bases from J; junction bases left unmatched: 7. The CDR3 sequence is 13 residues long. Germline V gives CDR1 SGHAT, CDR2 FQNNGV. The CDR3 nucleotides are TGTGCCAGCAGCCCCGACAGGGGTAGGGGCTACACCTTC. It encodes CASSPDRGRGYTF. Together with reference TRBV11-2 and TRBJ1-2, the CDR3 gives the full variable domain: EAGVAQSPRYKIIEKRQSVAFWCNPISGHATLYWYQQILGQGPKLLIQFQNNGVVDDSQLPKDRFSAERLKGVDSTLKIQPAKLEDSAVYLCASSPDRGRGYTFGSGTRLTVV.

The chain links TRBV5-1 to TRBJ1-4; D is unresolved. Germline V gives CDR1 SGHRS, CDR2 YFSETQ. V was cut by 0 bases and J by 7 bases, with 13 bases left in between. The CDR3 consists of 15 residues. The CDR3 sequence is CASSLGQRVGEKLFF. The DNA for the CDR3 is TGCGCCAGCAGCTTGGGGCAGAGGGTGGGTGAAAAACTGTTTTTT.

The V and J genes are TRBV15 and TRBJ2-2; possibly TRBD2 for D (5 bases). CDR3 length: 14 amino acids. Germline V gene data show CDR1 as LNHNV and CDR2 as YYDKDF (reference sequence). V lost 1 base and J lost 5, with 8 bases in between. The DNA for the CDR3 is TGTGCCACCAGCAGAGGGTCGGGGACCGGGGAGCTGTTTTTT. As protein: CATSRGSGTGELFF.

This clone was recorded only once. This chain connects TRBV6-5 to TRBJ1-2, with no clear D. Germline-derived CDR1 and CDR2 are MNHEY and SVGAGI. Trimming shortened V by 6 bases and J by 6 bases, and 17 bases separated the two germline ends. There are 14 residues in the CDR3. CDR3 DNA: TGTGCCAGCAGCGCTCTGTCCGGGTTCGATGGCTACACCTTC. This translates into CASSALSGFDGYTF.

This clone was seen a handful of times. The CDR3 nucleotides are TGCAGCGTCGCAGCAGGGATCGAGCAGTACTTC. Protein product: CSVAAGIEQYF. This chain connects TRBV29-1 to TRBJ2-7, with TRBD1 as a possible D gene (5 bases). The germline V and J ends were trimmed by 6 bases and 6 bases, with 12 bases remaining between them. CDR1 and CDR2 (germline): SQVTM, ANQGSEA. The CDR3 consists of 11 residues.

This clone was picked up a small number of times. This rearrangement joins TRBV2 to TRBJ2-7, with TRBD1 matching over 10 bases. The CDR3 is 16 residues long. V lost 2 bases and J lost 3; bases outside the gene matches: 7. The germline V gene has CDR1 SNHLY and CDR2 FYNNEI. Here the CDR3 DNA reads TGTGCCAGCAGTGAACCCCCAGGGGACAGGGGCTACGAGCAGTACTTC. This encodes CASSEPPGDRGYEQYF.

V usage is TRBV5-6 and J usage is TRBJ2-3; tentative D call: TRBD1 (5 bases). The CDR3 is 15 residues long. The germline gives CDR1 SGHDT, CDR2 YYEEEE. V lost 1 base, J lost 0 bases, and 9 bases lay in between. The CDR3 DNA is TGTGCCAGCAGCTTGCAGGGCTATAGCACAGATACGCAGTATTTT. Translated, it gives CASSLQGYSTDTQYF.

This clone was seen ten or more times. The CDR3 DNA follows: TGTGCCAGCAGTTGGCAGTACCAAGAGACCCAGTACTTC. This codes for CASSWQYQETQYF. This rearrangement joins TRBV28 to TRBJ2-5, with D hard to call. Between the trimmed V and J ends, which lost 4 bases and 0 bases, there was a span of 6 bases. Germline V gene sequence: CDR1 MDHEN, CDR2 SYDVKM. CDR3 length: 13 amino acids.

V and J are TRBV19 and TRBJ1-1; no clear D. Trimming removed 3 bases at V and 10 bases at J, with 12 bases between. The length of the CDR3 is 12 residues. Germline V gives CDR1 LNHDA, CDR2 SQIVND (reference sequence). CDR3 residues: CASSISPSSAFF. The CDR3 coding sequence is TGTGCCAGTAGTATCTCTCCCTCGTCAGCTTTCTTT.

V is TRBV27 and J is TRBJ1-2; a possible D gene is TRBD1 (6 bases). V was trimmed by 4 bases and J by 3 bases, leaving 12 bases between them. This CDR3 region has 14 residues. Germline V gives CDR1 MNHEY, CDR2 SMNVEV (reference sequence). This CDR3 is CASSSPGADYGYTF. As DNA, the CDR3 is TGTGCCAGCAGTTCCCCAGGGGCAGACTATGGCTACACCTTC.

The CDR3 loop reads CASSWGQGSTDTQYF. In nucleotides, the CDR3 is TGTGCCAGCAGCTGGGGACAGGGAAGCACAGATACGCAGTATTTT. V usage is TRBV5-4 and J usage is TRBJ2-3, with 9 bases that match TRBD1. This CDR3 spans 15 amino acids. Per germline, CDR1 SGHNT and CDR2 YYREEE (reference sequence). Trimming cost V 3 bases and J 0 bases; bases outside gene matches: 2. Variable domain in full (rest from reference TRBV5-4 and TRBJ2-3): ETGVTQSPTHLIKTRGQQVTLRCSSQSGHNTVSWYQQALGQGPQFIFQYYREEENGRGNFPPRFSGLQFPNYSSELNVNALELDDSALYLCASSWGQGSTDTQYFGPGTRLTVL.

This sequence joins TRBV6-6 and TRBJ1-2; 7 bases fit TRBD1. V lost 6 bases and J lost 2; bases outside the gene matches: 3. This CDR3 is 13 amino acids long. CDR1 and CDR2 (germline): MNHNY, SVGAGI (reference sequence). In DNA, the CDR3 is TGTGCCAGCAGCCAGACAGGGAACTATGGCTACACCTTC. It codes for CASSQTGNYGYTF.

In its sample, this clone was seen once. The CDR3 coding sequence is TGTGCCAGCAGCCCCCCGCCGAGACAGGGAACCTACGAGCAGTACTTC. The encoded protein is CASSPPPRQGTYEQYF. The chain recombines TRBV7-9 with TRBJ2-7; 7 nucleotides line up with TRBD1. The CDR3 has 16 amino acids. After removal of 5 bases from V and 2 bases from J, the junction contained 12 bases not matched to a gene. The germline gives CDR1 SEHNR, CDR2 FQNEAQ (reference sequence).

V gene TRBV6-2 or TRBV6-3 combines with J gene TRBJ2-1; TRBD2 might be the D (7 bases). Germline assignment: CDR1 MNHEY and CDR2 SVGEGT. Trimming removed 5 bases at V and 5 bases at J, with 16 bases between. The CDR3 covers 15 residues. In DNA form, the CDR3 reads TGTGCCAGCAGTCATGGAGGGGGGGGACACAATGAGCAGTTCTTC. It encodes CASSHGGGGHNEQFF.

The DNA for the CDR3 is TGTGCCAGCAGCGCCGGACTAGCGGTTCTCCAAGAGACCCAGTACTTC. Translated, it gives CASSAGLAVLQETQYF. J is TRBJ2-5 and V is TRBV9; 10 nucleotides match TRBD2. The CDR3 contains 16 residues. Germline values: CDR1 SGDLS, CDR2 YYNGEE. Unmatched junction bases numbered 6, after V lost 3 bases and J lost 1 base. Variable domain in full (rest from reference TRBV9 and TRBJ2-5): DSGVTQTPKHLITATGQRVTLRCSPRSGDLSVYWYQQSLDQGLQFLIQYYNGEERAKGNILERFSAQQFPDLHSELNLSSLELGDSALYFCASSAGLAVLQETQYFGPGTRLLVL.

In its sample, this clone was seen once. This chain joins TRBV2 and TRBJ2-7; D not certain. The germline gives CDR1 SNHLY, CDR2 FYNNEI. There are 12 residues in the CDR3. Trimming took off 5 bases at V and 3 bases at J, with 8 bases between the two ends. The CDR3 DNA reads TGTGCCAGCAGTTCGCCGGTCTACGAGCAGTACTTC. Protein sequence: CASSSPVYEQYF.